This TCR beta chain was captured by sequencing in a study of T-cell reconstitution after alpha-beta-depleted transplantation in children. General study results and limits: The authors attributed T-cell counts and diversity one year after transplant mostly to newly produced T cells. Expanded graft clones, several hundred of them, were reportedly the source of alpha-beta T cells about two months after transplant. The study traced high day-60 TCRbeta diversity in some patients to surviving recipient T cells and thymic progenitors.

Points on this clonotype: The antigen remains undetermined.

Preparation of the TCRbeta library used unique molecular identifiers. TCRdb called the PCR reads again in MiXCR, with one record for every CDR3 protein. The sample contains about 980,000 distinct CDR3 sequences, less than 30% of which appear only once. Trimming shortened V by 8 bases and J by 2 bases, and 16 bases separated the two germline ends. Germline V gene sequence: CDR1 SNHLY, CDR2 FYNNEI. The CDR3 loop spans 14 amino acids. Specimen: PBMCs, mostly from graft donor cells, collected 360 days after TCRalphabeta/CD19-depleted stem cell transplant. V gene TRBV2 combines with J gene TRBJ2-7; D tentatively fits TRBD1 or TRBD2 (5 bases each). The clonotype comes from a boy in the first two years of life who had a stem cell transplant for SCID, so the T cells may come from the graft donor. The CDR3: CASCPGRSTYEQYF. The CDR3 DNA reads TGTGCCAGCTGTCCGGGACGGTCTACCTACGAGCAGTACTTC.